The 24 T cell receptor beta chains reported below all come from one sample, sequenced in a study of blood T cell repertoires in COVID-19. Only in-frame clones appear in the TCRdb table, and some are missing; sequencing was by immunoSEQ multiplex PCR. Here the sample spans fewer than 250,000 clones, under 90% being singletons. The specimen was peripheral blood. These receptor sequences come from a man in his forties or fifties with acute or convalescent COVID-19.

This clone has more than one count but fewer than ten. The chain has TRBV5-4 and TRBJ2-7; 7 bases align to TRBD1. This CDR3 has 14 amino acids. Germline-derived CDR1 and CDR2 are SGHNT and YYREEE (reference sequence). V shed 2 bases and J 1 base; nucleotides not matched to a gene: 3. The CDR3 DNA follows: TGTGCCAGCAGCTTCTACAGGGGTTCCTACGAGCAGTACTTC. Translated: CASSFYRGSYEQYF. The entire variable domain, with the rest obtained from reference TRBV5-4 and TRBJ2-7, is as follows: ETGVTQSPTHLIKTRGQQVTLRCSSQSGHNTVSWYQQALGQGPQFIFQYYREEENGRGNFPPRFSGLQFPNYSSELNVNALELDDSALYLCASSFYRGSYEQYFGPGTRLTVT.

The rearrangement uses TRBV5-1 and TRBJ1-2, with D tentatively TRBD1 (5 bases). CDR3 length: 15 residues. Germline values: CDR1 SGHRS, CDR2 YFSETQ. V lost 4 bases, J lost 4 bases, and 17 bases lay in between. This chain's CDR3 is CASSVGTDGGYGYTF. As DNA, the CDR3 is TGCGCCAGCAGCGTCGGGACCGACGGGGGCTATGGCTACACCTTC.

V and J are TRBV7-8 and TRBJ2-7; D may be TRBD2 (5 bases). Deletions cut 5 bases from V and 3 bases from J, with 14 bases between. The CDR3 totals 14 residues. CDR1 SGHVS and CDR2 FQNEAQ come from the germline V gene. CDR3 in amino acids: CASSRERAGYEQYF. Written as DNA, the CDR3 is TGTGCCAGCAGCCGAGAAAGGGCGGGCTACGAGCAGTACTTC.

The chain recombines TRBV15 with TRBJ1-2; TRBD1 might be the D (5 bases). The CDR3 loop spans 13 amino acids. Looked up from germline, CDR1 is LNHNV and CDR2 is YYDKDF (reference sequence). V lost 1 base to trimming and J lost 4 bases, with 7 bases between them. CDR3 amino acids: CATSRGQGYGYTF. The CDR3 DNA follows: TGTGCCACCAGCAGAGGGCAGGGCTATGGCTACACCTTC.

This chain links TRBV24-1 with TRBJ2-1; 7 bases line up with TRBD2. V gave up 4 bases and J gave up 5 bases; unmatched junction bases: 7. The CDR3 is 15 residues long. Looked up from germline, CDR1 is KGHDR and CDR2 is SFDVKD. This chain's CDR3 is CATSDSGTKDNEQFF. The CDR3 nucleotides are TGTGCCACCAGTGACTCCGGGACTAAGGACAATGAGCAGTTCTTC.

This clone has just one count. The gene calls are TRBV3-1 (or the pseudogene TRBV3-2) and TRBJ2-1; TRBD2 matches 8 bases. Unmatched junction bases numbered 1, after V lost 6 bases and J lost 6 bases. This CDR3 comprises 12 residues. Germline CDR1 LGHDT, CDR2 YNNKEL (reference sequence). The CDR3 DNA follows: TGTGCCAGCAGGGGACTAGTCAATGAGCAGTTCTTC. Its protein is CASRGLVNEQFF.

This clone was recorded many times. The chain employs TRBV5-4 and TRBJ2-1; D might be TRBD2 (5 bases). Trimming pared 0 bases from V and 2 bases from J, leaving 6 bases between. CDR1 is SGHNT and CDR2 is YYREEE in the germline V gene (reference sequence). The CDR3 loop spans 14 amino acids. The CDR3 spells CASSLGLPYNEQFF. The CDR3 DNA is TGTGCCAGCAGCTTGGGACTACCCTACAATGAGCAGTTCTTC.

The gene calls are TRBV18 and TRBJ2-7; 8 bases align to TRBD1. The CDR3 covers 16 residues. V dropped 0 bases and J dropped 0; count of bases not matched to a gene: 4. Germline V gene sequence: CDR1 KGHSH, CDR2 LQKENI. CDR3 in amino acids: CASSPPGTGSSYEQYF. DNA for the CDR3: TGTGCCAGCTCACCACCGGGGACAGGAAGCTCCTACGAGCAGTACTTC.

This rearrangement joins TRBV6-6 to TRBJ2-2; D remains ambiguous. Trimming cost V 6 bases and J 7 bases, with 9 bases left between them. The CDR3 totals 12 residues. Germline V gene lookup returns CDR1 MNHNY and CDR2 SVGAGI (reference sequence). CDR3 region: CASRSEVGELFF. The CDR3 nucleotides read TGTGCCAGCAGGAGTGAGGTCGGGGAGCTGTTTTTT.

The CDR3, as DNA: TGTGCCAGCAGCTTCCCTACAGGACACTCTGGAAACACCATATATTTT. Translation: CASSFPTGHSGNTIYF. The rearrangement uses TRBV5-6 and TRBJ1-3, with D possibly being TRBD1 (5 bases). Germline lookup yields CDR1 SGHDT and CDR2 YYEEEE. This CDR3 is built from 16 residues. V lost 2 bases, J lost 0 bases, and 12 bases lay in between.

CDR3 loop: CASSLGAAGTWETQYF. DNA of the CDR3: TGTGCCAGCAGCTTAGGGGCAGCGGGGACCTGGGAGACCCAGTACTTC. This chain links TRBV11-2 with TRBJ2-5; 7 positions agree with TRBD2. V lost 1 base, J lost 5 bases, and 10 bases stayed unmatched. The CDR3 is made up of 16 amino acids. Germline V lookup: CDR1 SGHAT, CDR2 FQNNGV. The variable domain in full, completed from reference TRBV11-2 and TRBJ2-5, reads EAGVAQSPRYKIIEKRQSVAFWCNPISGHATLYWYQQILGQGPKLLIQFQNNGVVDDSQLPKDRFSAERLKGVDSTLKIQPAKLEDSAVYLCASSLGAAGTWETQYFGPGTRLLVL.

This clone was detected a few times. The chain is built from TRBV5-6 and TRBJ1-2; 7 positions match TRBD1. From germline, CDR1 is SGHDT and CDR2 YYEEEE. The CDR3 is made up of 15 amino acids. Trimming cost V 4 bases and J 2 bases; bases outside gene matches: 8. This CDR3 reads CASSPLDRVNYGYTF. CDR3 bases: TGTGCCAGCAGCCCACTAGACAGGGTGAACTATGGCTACACCTTC.

The V call is TRBV4-1, the J call TRBJ1-4, with D hard to call. Germline CDR1 reads MGHRA; CDR2 reads YSYEKL. V lost 2 bases to trimming and J lost 5 bases, with 9 bases between them. CDR3 length: 14 amino acids. CDR3 sequence: CASSQLSGNEKLFF. The CDR3 DNA is TGCGCCAGCAGCCAACTTTCGGGAAATGAAAAACTGTTTTTT.

The chain uses TRBV9 and TRBJ1-1; a possible D gene is TRBD1 (5 bases). The germline V gene has CDR1 SGDLS and CDR2 YYNGEE. The V gene lost 3 bases and the J gene lost 1 base, with 10 bases spanning the gap. The CDR3 contains 14 residues. The CDR3 DNA reads TGTGCCAGCAGCGAGGCCGGGGGGAACACTGAAGCTTTCTTT. Its protein product is CASSEAGGNTEAFF. The complete variable domain, with remaining parts taken from reference TRBV9 and TRBJ1-1, reads DSGVTQTPKHLITATGQRVTLRCSPRSGDLSVYWYQQSLDQGLQFLIQYYNGEERAKGNILERFSAQQFPDLHSELNLSSLELGDSALYFCASSEAGGNTEAFFGQGTRLTVV.

This clone was recorded once. One junction end disagrees with the germline gene, perhaps due to a read error. The J gene is TRBJ1-5, the V gene TRBV7-7, with D unresolved. The CDR3 extends over 13 amino acids. Looked up from germline, CDR1 is SSHAT and CDR2 is FNYEAQ (reference sequence). The CDR3 loop is CASSLTEDQPQRF. In DNA, the CDR3 is TGTGCCAGCAGCTTAACCGAGGATCAGCCCCAGCGTTTT. Filled out from reference TRBV7-7 and TRBJ1-5, the complete variable domain reads GAGVSQSPRYKVTKRGQDVTLRCDPISSHATLYWYQQALGQGPEFLTYFNYEAQPDKSGLPSDRFSAERPEGSISTLTIQRTEQRDSAMYRCASSLTEDQPQRFGDGTRLSIL.

This rearrangement joins TRBV30 to TRBJ1-2; 7 positions match TRBD1. CDR3 length equals 13 residues. Germline loops: CDR1 GTSNPN, CDR2 SVGIG (reference sequence). Trimming took 7 bases from V and 4 from J; bases not matched to a gene: 9. CDR3 in amino acids: CAFPGDSSYGYTF. Written as DNA, the CDR3 is TGTGCCTTCCCTGGGGACAGCAGCTATGGCTACACCTTC.

This chain uses TRBV5-8 with TRBJ1-5, with D possibly matching TRBD1 (5 bases). With 4 bases removed from V and 6 bases from J, the gap between germline ends came to 17 bases. This CDR3 spans 15 amino acids. Germline V gene lookup returns CDR1 SGHTS and CDR2 YDEGEE. The CDR3 is CASSPGSLRSQPQHF. The CDR3, as DNA: TGTGCCAGCAGCCCAGGGTCACTCCGGAGTCAGCCCCAGCATTTT. Full variable domain (outside the CDR3, taken from reference TRBV5-8 and TRBJ1-5): EAGVTQSPTHLIKTRGQQATLRCSPISGHTSVYWYQQALGLGLQFLLWYDEGEERNRGNFPPRFSGRQFPNYSSELNVNALELEDSALYLCASSPGSLRSQPQHFGDGTRLSIL.

The chain couples TRBV5-5 to TRBJ2-1, with a possible D match to TRBD1 (6 bases). The V and J ends lost 4 bases and 0 bases respectively, with 11 bases between them. The CDR3 consists of 15 residues. Looked up from germline, CDR1 is SGHKS and CDR2 is YYEKEE (reference sequence). CDR3 sequence: CASSRQASSYNEQFF. DNA of the CDR3: TGTGCCAGCAGCCGACAGGCTAGCTCCTACAATGAGCAGTTCTTC. Variable domain in full (rest from reference TRBV5-5 and TRBJ2-1): DAGVTQSPTHLIKTRGQQVTLRCSPISGHKSVSWYQQVLGQGPQFIFQYYEKEERGRGNFPDRFSARQFPNYSSELNVNALLLGDSALYLCASSRQASSYNEQFFGPGTRLTVL.

This clone turned up a few times. The chain carries TRBV28 and TRBJ1-6; possible D gene TRBD1, 6 bases. Germline CDR1 MDHEN, CDR2 SYDVKM. V shed 5 bases and J shed 10 bases, with 18 bases lying between them. The CDR3 is 15 residues long. The CDR3 bases are TGTGCCAGCAGTATGAATCGGGGGCGGGAGTCACCCCTCCACTTT. Its translation is CASSMNRGRESPLHF.

This chain joins TRBV7-9 and TRBJ1-4, with TRBD1 as a possible D gene (5 bases). Between the trimmed V and J ends, which lost 5 bases and 7 bases, there was a span of 14 bases. CDR1 and CDR2 (germline): SEHNR, FQNEAQ (reference sequence). The CDR3 has 14 amino acids. CDR3 sequence (DNA): TGTGCCAGCAGCCTAAATGGGGCAGGTGAAAAACTGTTTTTT. Amino acid sequence: CASSLNGAGEKLFF.

The chain is built from TRBV5-8 and TRBJ1-1; 10 bases are a match to TRBD1. Germline-derived CDR1 and CDR2 are SGHTS and YDEGEE. Trimming removed 4 bases from V and 4 bases from J; junction bases left unmatched: 4. This CDR3 is 14 amino acids long. The CDR3 loop reads CASSTGQGSTEAFF. Written as DNA, the CDR3 is TGTGCCAGCAGCACGGGACAGGGGAGCACTGAAGCTTTCTTT.

The chain carries TRBV5-1 and TRBJ1-4; possibly TRBD1 for D (6 bases). Trimming left V 0 bases short and J 8 bases short, with 14 bases between. Germline values: CDR1 SGHRS, CDR2 YFSETQ. This CDR3 region has 15 residues. The CDR3 region has the DNA TGCGCCAGCAGCTTGGCCTCCGGGGGGCCGGAAAAACTGTTTTTT. Protein product: CASSLASGGPEKLFF.

The chain is built from TRBV24-1 and TRBJ2-3; weak D call: TRBD1 (6 bases). Germline CDR1 is KGHDR and CDR2 is SFDVKD. This CDR3 has 13 amino acids. Trimming removed 4 bases at V and 5 bases at J, with 9 bases between. CDR3 residues: CATSDRGRDTQYF. The CDR3 nucleotides are TGTGCCACCAGTGACAGGGGCAGAGATACGCAGTATTTT.

This sequence joins TRBV5-1 and TRBJ1-2; perhaps TRBD1 as D (5 bases). The CDR3 has 14 amino acids. Trimming pared 4 bases from V and 4 bases from J, leaving 14 bases between. Germline V gene sequence: CDR1 SGHRS, CDR2 YFSETQ. This chain's CDR3 is CASSPAQGIYGYTF. CDR3 bases: TGCGCCAGCAGCCCGGCCCAGGGAATCTATGGCTACACCTTC.